The present T cell receptor beta chain was sequenced within a study of identical twins. Germline V gene lookup returns CDR1 LGHDT and CDR2 YNNKEL (reference sequence). The CDR3 sequence is 12 residues long. Trimming cost V 3 bases and J 6 bases, with 8 bases left between them. TCRdb redid the calling of the 5' RACE reads with MiXCR, one entry per CDR3 protein. Of about 720,000 distinct CDR3 sequences in the sample, about 20% were seen once. In every case, the donor was a healthy Caucasian. The same data also contributed to another study, on T cells expressing NK-cell markers. That source reports: Top CD8+ clonotypes included the dominant CD3+CD56+NKG2C+ clonotypes in six donors.

The chain uses TRBV3-1 and TRBJ2-5; D call uncertain. Source material: PBMCs. This sequence originates from a young woman in good health. CDR3 region: CASSQEHKTQYF. As DNA, the CDR3 is TGTGCCAGCAGCCAGGAGCATAAGACCCAGTACTTC.